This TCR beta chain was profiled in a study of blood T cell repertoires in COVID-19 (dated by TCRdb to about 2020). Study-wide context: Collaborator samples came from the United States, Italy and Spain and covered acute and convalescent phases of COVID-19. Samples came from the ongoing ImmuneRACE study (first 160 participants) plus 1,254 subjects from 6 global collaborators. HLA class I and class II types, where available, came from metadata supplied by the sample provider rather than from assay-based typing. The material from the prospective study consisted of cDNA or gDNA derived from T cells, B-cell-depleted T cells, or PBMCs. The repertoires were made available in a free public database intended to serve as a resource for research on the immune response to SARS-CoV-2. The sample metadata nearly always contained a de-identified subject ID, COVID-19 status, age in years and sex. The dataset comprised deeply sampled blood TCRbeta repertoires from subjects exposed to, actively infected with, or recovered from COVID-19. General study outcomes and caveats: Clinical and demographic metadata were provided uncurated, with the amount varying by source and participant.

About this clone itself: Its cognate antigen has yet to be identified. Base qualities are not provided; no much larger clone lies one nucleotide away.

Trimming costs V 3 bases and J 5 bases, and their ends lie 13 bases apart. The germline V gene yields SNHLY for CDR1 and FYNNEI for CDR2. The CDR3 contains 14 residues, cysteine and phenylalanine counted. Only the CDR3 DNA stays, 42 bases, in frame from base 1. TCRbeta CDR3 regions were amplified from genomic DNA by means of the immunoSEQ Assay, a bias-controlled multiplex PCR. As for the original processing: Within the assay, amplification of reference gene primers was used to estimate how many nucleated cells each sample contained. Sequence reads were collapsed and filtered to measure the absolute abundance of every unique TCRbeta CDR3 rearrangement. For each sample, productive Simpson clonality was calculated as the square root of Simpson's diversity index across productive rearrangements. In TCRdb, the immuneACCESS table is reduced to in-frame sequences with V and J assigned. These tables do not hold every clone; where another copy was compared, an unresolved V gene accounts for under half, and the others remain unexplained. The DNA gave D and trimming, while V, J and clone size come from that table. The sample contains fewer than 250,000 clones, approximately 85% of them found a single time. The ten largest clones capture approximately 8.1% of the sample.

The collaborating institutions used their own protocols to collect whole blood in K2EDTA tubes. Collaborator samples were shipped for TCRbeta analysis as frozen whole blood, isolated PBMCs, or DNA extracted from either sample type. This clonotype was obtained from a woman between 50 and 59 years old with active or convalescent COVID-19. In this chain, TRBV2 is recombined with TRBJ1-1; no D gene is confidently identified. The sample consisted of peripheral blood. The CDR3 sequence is CASSEPHPETEAFF. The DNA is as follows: TGTGCCAGCAGTGAGCCCCATCCGGAGACTGAAGCTTTCTTT.